The 9 T cell receptor beta chains listed next were all sequenced from one sample in a study of cytomegalovirus exposure and HLA in healthy donors. This PCR relied on a set of 60 Vbeta primers and 13 Jbeta primers. Libraries were prepared by immunoSEQ multiplex PCR; TCRdb keeps only in-frame clonotypes and omits some of them. Among some 150,000 clones, roughly four fifths were seen once, and the ten largest hold 4% to 6%. The material sequenced was PBMCs. The receptors stem from a woman aged 45 to 65 in good health and CMV-seronegative.

DNA of the CDR3: TGTGCCAGCATCAGACAGGGGGACACTGAAGCTTTCTTT. Amino acids: CASIRQGDTEAFF. The V and J genes are TRBV6-5 and TRBJ1-1; 9 nucleotides align to TRBD1. The V gene end was trimmed by 7 bases and the J gene end by 3 bases; junction bases not matched to a gene: 3. The CDR3 consists of 13 residues. Germline V gene sequence: CDR1 MNHEY, CDR2 SVGAGI.

V is TRBV7-9 and J is TRBJ2-5; a weak D match, TRBD2 (5 bases). Germline V CDR1 and CDR2: SEHNR, FQNEAQ (reference sequence). The CDR3 contains 14 residues. V lost 5 bases, J lost 0 bases, and 10 bases lay in between. The CDR3: CASSLSVYQETQYF. Here the CDR3 DNA reads TGTGCCAGCAGCCTTAGCGTTTACCAAGAGACCCAGTACTTC. Supplemented by reference TRBV7-9 and TRBJ2-5, the full variable domain reads DTGVSQNPRHKITKRGQNVTFRCDPISEHNRLYWYRQTLGQGPEFLTYFQNEAQLEKSRLLSDRFSAERPKGSFSTLEIQRTEQGDSAMYLCASSLSVYQETQYFGPGTRLLVL.

The rearrangement links TRBV6-6 to TRBJ1-1; D unresolved. The CDR3 contains 11 residues. Per the germline V gene, CDR1 is MNHNY and CDR2 is SVGAGI (reference sequence). V dropped 7 bases and J dropped 3 bases, with 6 bases sitting between them. Here the CDR3 DNA reads TGTGCCAGCAATGCAGACACTGAAGCTTTCTTT. Its protein is CASNADTEAFF.

This chain uses TRBV18 with TRBJ1-6; D is undetermined. V lost 2 bases to trimming and J lost 0 bases, with 8 bases between them. This CDR3 is built from 16 residues. Germline V CDR1 and CDR2: KGHSH, LQKENI. The CDR3 bases are TGTGCCAGCTCACCAACAGTCCTCTCCTATAATTCACCCCTCCACTTT. Its translation is CASSPTVLSYNSPLHF.

This clone was seen more than once but under ten times. The J gene is TRBJ2-5, the V gene TRBV9; a possible D gene is TRBD2 (6 bases). The CDR3 covers 12 residues. Trimming stripped 2 bases from V and 4 bases from J, with 6 bases between. Germline V gene sequence: CDR1 SGDLS, CDR2 YYNGEE. In DNA, the CDR3 is TGTGCCAGCAGCGTGGGGGGAGAGACCCAGTACTTC. Translation gives CASSVGGETQYF.

The chain employs TRBV29-1 and TRBJ1-2, with a tentative D call TRBD1 (6 bases). Trimming stripped 2 bases from V and 3 bases from J, with 19 bases between. The CDR3 spans 16 residues. Germline-derived CDR1 and CDR2 are SQVTM and ANQGSEA. In nucleotides, the CDR3 is TGCAGCGTTGAAATCCTTCCCCGGGGGGGCGACTATGGCTACACCTTC. Protein: CSVEILPRGGDYGYTF.

The V and J genes are TRBV6-1 and TRBJ1-6, with 8 bases identical to TRBD1. V trimming: 5 bases; J trimming: 9 bases; junction bases outside the gene matches: 9. Germline loops: CDR1 MNHNS, CDR2 SASEGT. The CDR3 is made up of 15 amino acids. The CDR3 reads CASSPDRGDGSPLHF. The CDR3 DNA sequence: TGTGCCAGCAGTCCCGACAGGGGAGATGGTTCACCCCTCCACTTT.

This rearrangement joins TRBV19 to TRBJ1-1, with D unresolved. Germline CDR1 is LNHDA and CDR2 is SQIVND (reference sequence). Between the trimmed V and J ends, which lost 10 bases and 7 bases, there was a span of 25 bases. This CDR3 comprises 15 residues. The CDR3 protein is CATSIHRGQRVEAFF. Written as DNA, the CDR3 is TGTGCCACCAGTATCCACCGTGGGCAGAGAGTTGAAGCTTTCTTT.

This clone was detected a few times. A read error may account for a junction end that differs from germline. V gene TRBV7-7 combines with J gene TRBJ2-5; 13 bases are a match to TRBD2. The CDR3 totals 17 residues. CDR1 is SSHAT, CDR2 FNYEAQ, per germline (reference sequence). The DNA for the CDR3 is TGTGCTAGCAGCTTGGGGGGACTAGCGGGGTTGGGCGAGACCCAGTACTTC. Translation: CASSLGGLAGLGETQYF. Full variable domain (missing parts from reference TRBV7-7 and TRBJ2-5): GAGVSQSPRYKVTKRGQDVTLRCDPISSHATLYWYQQALGQGPEFLTYFNYEAQPDKSGLPSDRFSAERPEGSISTLTIQRTEQRDSAMYRCASSLGGLAGLGETQYFGPGTRLLVL.